This T cell receptor (beta chain) emerged from a study of cytomegalovirus exposure and HLA in healthy donors. On the study more broadly: Approximately 170 million T cells yielded more than 90 million unique TCR beta sequences in earlier analysis.

PCR involved 60 Vbeta and 13 Jbeta primers. Produced via immunoSEQ multiplex PCR; TCRdb's table is partial and in-frame only. The sample consists of fewer than 200,000 clones, around 81% of them appearing once. In germline, CDR1 is GTSNPN, CDR2 SVGIG (reference sequence). The CDR3 spans 13 residues. Regarding the study as a whole: A previous analysis found most TCR beta V segments productive roughly 87% or roughly 30% of the time. According to reports, the classifier identified cytomegalovirus status with high specificity and sensitivity. Among the CMV-associated chains, a few were confirmed in vitro as specific for CMV antigens.

With respect to this clone: Its antigen is not identified. An end of the junction does not agree with germline; a read error may underlie this.

The sequenced sample consisted of PBMCs. The chain couples TRBV30 to TRBJ2-1; 11 bases match TRBD1. The receptor was isolated from a woman aged 45 to 65 in good health and CMV-seronegative. In nucleotides, the CDR3 is TGTGGCTGGGGACAGGGGGTCGCCAATGAGCAGTTCTTC. Protein sequence: CGWGQGVANEQFF.